Listed below are T cell receptor beta chains from one sample, sequenced in a study of blood T cell repertoires in COVID-19. Profiled with immunoSEQ multiplex PCR; TCRdb holds only in-frame clones, not every one. The profile covers 120,000 or so clones, with roughly four fifths appearing a single time and over 9.5% taken by the ten largest. What was sequenced was peripheral blood. The receptors stem from a man aged 55 to 70 with acute or convalescent COVID-19. Each CDR3 is given with its conserved first and last residue. Each record gives: CDR3 protein, CDR3 DNA, clone size, D gene, J gene, V gene. D genes are given only for firm matches. Clone size, where shown, is once, few, many, or a class for clones that have expanded.

CDR3aa: CASNKDWGNQPQHF
CDR3nt: TGTGCCAGTAACAAGGACTGGGGCAATCAGCCCCAGCATTTT
abundance: NA
d_gene: NA
j_gene: TRBJ1-5
v_gene: TRBV19

CDR3aa: CASSIETAGGVYTEAFF
CDR3nt: TGTGCCAGTAGTATAGAGACGGCAGGGGGAGTTTACACTGAAGCTTTCTTT
abundance: NA
d_gene: TRBD1
j_gene: TRBJ1-1
v_gene: TRBV19

CDR3aa: CASSLGLAEYNEQFF
CDR3nt: TGTGCCAGCAGCTTAGGGCTAGCGGAGTACAATGAGCAGTTCTTC
abundance: NA
d_gene: TRBD2
j_gene: TRBJ2-1
v_gene: TRBV5-8

CDR3aa: CASSPFSAGTYEQYF
CDR3nt: TGTGCCAGCTCACCGTTCTCGGCGGGGACCTACGAGCAGTACTTC
abundance: NA
d_gene: NA
j_gene: TRBJ2-7
v_gene: TRBV18

CDR3aa: CSVEPTGLNGYTF
CDR3nt: TGCAGCGTTGAACCGACAGGGCTAAATGGCTACACCTTC
abundance: NA
d_gene: TRBD1
j_gene: TRBJ1-2
v_gene: TRBV29-1

CDR3aa: CASSRTGGTDTQYF
CDR3nt: TGTGCCAGCTCACGGACAGGGGGCACAGATACGCAGTATTTT
abundance: NA
d_gene: TRBD1
j_gene: TRBJ2-3
v_gene: TRBV18

CDR3aa: CASSPLEGIADEQYF
CDR3nt: TGTGCCAGCAGCCCTTTAGAGGGAATAGCCGACGAGCAGTACTTC
abundance: NA
d_gene: NA
j_gene: TRBJ2-7
v_gene: TRBV3-1/TRBV3-2

CDR3aa: CASSPTGIYGYTF
CDR3nt: TGTGCCAGCAGTCCTACAGGGATCTATGGCTACACCTTC
abundance: few
d_gene: NA
j_gene: TRBJ1-2
v_gene: TRBV13

CDR3aa: CASSMSTEQYF
CDR3nt: TGTGCCAGTAGTATGTCTACCGAGCAGTACTTC
abundance: few
d_gene: NA
j_gene: TRBJ2-7
v_gene: TRBV19

CDR3aa: CASSYRVRDTEAFF
CDR3nt: TGTGCCAGCAGTTACAGGGTGAGGGACACTGAAGCTTTCTTT
abundance: few
d_gene: NA
j_gene: TRBJ1-1
v_gene: TRBV27

CDR3aa: CASSSGTEYEQYF
CDR3nt: TGTGCCAGCAGCTCCGGGACAGAGTACGAGCAGTACTTC
abundance: NA
d_gene: TRBD1
j_gene: TRBJ2-7
v_gene: TRBV11-2